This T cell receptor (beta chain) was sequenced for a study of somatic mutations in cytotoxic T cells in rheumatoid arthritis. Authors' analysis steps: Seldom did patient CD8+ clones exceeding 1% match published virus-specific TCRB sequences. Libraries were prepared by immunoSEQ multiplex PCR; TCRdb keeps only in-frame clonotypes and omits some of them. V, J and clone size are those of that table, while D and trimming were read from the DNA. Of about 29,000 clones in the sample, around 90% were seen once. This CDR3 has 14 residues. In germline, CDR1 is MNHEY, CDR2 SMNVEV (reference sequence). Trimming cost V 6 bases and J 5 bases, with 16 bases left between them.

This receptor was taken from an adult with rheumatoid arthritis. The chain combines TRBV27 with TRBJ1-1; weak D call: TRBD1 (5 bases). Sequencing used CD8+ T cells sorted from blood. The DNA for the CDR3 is TGTGCCAGCAGCGCCGGGACCCGAGGAACTGAAGCTTTCTTT. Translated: CASSAGTRGTEAFF.